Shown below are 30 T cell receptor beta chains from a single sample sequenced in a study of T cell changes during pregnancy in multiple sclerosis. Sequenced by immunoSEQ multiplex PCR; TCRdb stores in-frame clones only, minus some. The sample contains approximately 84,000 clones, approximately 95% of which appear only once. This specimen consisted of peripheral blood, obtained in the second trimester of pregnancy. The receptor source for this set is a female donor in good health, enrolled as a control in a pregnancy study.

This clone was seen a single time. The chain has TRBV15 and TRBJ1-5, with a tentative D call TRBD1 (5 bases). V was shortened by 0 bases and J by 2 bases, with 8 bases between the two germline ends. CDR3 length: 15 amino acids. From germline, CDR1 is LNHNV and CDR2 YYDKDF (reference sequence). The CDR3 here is CATSRDGGGNQPQHF. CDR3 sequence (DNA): TGTGCCACCAGCAGAGATGGGGGGGGCAATCAGCCCCAGCATTTT.

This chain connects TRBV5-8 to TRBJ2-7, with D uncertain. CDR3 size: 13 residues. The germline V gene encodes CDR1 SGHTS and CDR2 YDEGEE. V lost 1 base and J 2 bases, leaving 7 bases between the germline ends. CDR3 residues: CASSLYRAYEQYF. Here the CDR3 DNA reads TGTGCCAGCAGCTTGTACAGAGCCTACGAGCAGTACTTC.

The CDR3 loop reads CAISPPGRAGANVLTF. The CDR3 bases are TGTGCCATCAGTCCCCCGGGCAGGGCTGGGGCCAACGTCCTGACTTTC. V usage is TRBV10-3 and J usage is TRBJ2-6; possibly TRBD1 for D (5 bases). Trimming cost V 5 bases and J 2 bases, with 13 bases left between them. The CDR3 runs to 16 residues. Germline lookup yields CDR1 ENHRY and CDR2 SYGVKD.

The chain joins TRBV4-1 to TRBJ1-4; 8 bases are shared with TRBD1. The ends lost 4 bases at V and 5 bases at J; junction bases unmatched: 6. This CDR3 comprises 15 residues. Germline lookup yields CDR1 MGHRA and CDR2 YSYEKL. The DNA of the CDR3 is TGCGCCAGCAGCCCCCGGACAGGGCCAAATGAAAAACTGTTTTTT. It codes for CASSPRTGPNEKLFF.

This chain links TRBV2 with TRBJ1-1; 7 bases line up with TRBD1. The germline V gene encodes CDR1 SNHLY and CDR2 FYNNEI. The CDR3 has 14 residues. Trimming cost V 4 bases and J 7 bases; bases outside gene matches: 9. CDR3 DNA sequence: TGTGCCAGCAGTGTTATAGGGGGCCTTGATGAAGCTTTCTTT. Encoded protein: CASSVIGGLDEAFF.

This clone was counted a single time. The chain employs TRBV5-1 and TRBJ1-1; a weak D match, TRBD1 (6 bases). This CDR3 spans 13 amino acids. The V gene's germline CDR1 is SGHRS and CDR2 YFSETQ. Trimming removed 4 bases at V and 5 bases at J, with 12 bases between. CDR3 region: CASSRQGNTEAFF. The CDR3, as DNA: TGCGCCAGCAGCAGGCAGGGGAATACTGAAGCTTTCTTT.

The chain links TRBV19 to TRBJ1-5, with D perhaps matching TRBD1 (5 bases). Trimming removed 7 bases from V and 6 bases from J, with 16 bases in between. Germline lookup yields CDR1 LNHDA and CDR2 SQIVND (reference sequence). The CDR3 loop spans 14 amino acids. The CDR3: CASMLRGVLQPQHF. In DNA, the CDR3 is TGTGCCAGTATGCTTCGGGGGGTCCTTCAGCCCCAGCATTTT.

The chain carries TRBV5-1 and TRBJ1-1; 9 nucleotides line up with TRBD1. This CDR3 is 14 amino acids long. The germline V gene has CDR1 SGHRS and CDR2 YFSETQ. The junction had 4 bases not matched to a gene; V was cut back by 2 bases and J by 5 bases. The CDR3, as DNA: TGCGCCAGCAGCTTTACAGGGGGCGGGACTGAAGCTTTCTTT. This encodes CASSFTGGGTEAFF.

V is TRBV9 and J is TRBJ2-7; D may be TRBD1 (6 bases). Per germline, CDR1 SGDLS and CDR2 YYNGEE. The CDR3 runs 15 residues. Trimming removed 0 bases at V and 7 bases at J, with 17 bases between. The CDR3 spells CASSVATTGPGEQYF. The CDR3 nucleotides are TGTGCCAGCAGCGTAGCTACGACAGGCCCGGGGGAGCAGTACTTC.

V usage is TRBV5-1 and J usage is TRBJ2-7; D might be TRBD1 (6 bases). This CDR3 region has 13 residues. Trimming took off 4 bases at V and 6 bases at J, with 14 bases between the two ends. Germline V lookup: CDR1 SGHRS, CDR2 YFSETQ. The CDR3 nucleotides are TGCGCCAGCAGCGCAGGACAGCTGATCGAGCAGTACTTC. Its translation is CASSAGQLIEQYF.

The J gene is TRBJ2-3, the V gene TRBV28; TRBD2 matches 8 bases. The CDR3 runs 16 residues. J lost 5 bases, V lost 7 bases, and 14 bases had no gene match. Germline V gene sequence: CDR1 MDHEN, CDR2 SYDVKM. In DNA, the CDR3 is TGTGCCAGCAAGCAACGGGAGGGAGCACGGGGAGATACGCAGTATTTT. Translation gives CASKQREGARGDTQYF.

The CDR3 spells CASSPPLAPNLGSEQFF. CDR3 in DNA: TGTGCCAGCTCACCCCCTCTGGCCCCGAATTTAGGGAGTGAGCAGTTCTTC. The V and J genes are TRBV18 and TRBJ2-1, with D possibly TRBD2 on 5 matching bases. CDR1 is KGHSH, CDR2 LQKENI, per germline. The CDR3 runs 17 residues. Trimming shortened V by 3 bases and J by 9 bases, and 24 bases separated the two germline ends.

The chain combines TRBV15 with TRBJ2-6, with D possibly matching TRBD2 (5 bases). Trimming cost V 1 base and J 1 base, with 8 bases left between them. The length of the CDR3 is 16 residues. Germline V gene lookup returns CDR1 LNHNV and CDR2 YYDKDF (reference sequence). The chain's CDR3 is CATSRGGASGANVLTF. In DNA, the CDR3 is TGTGCCACCAGCAGAGGGGGAGCTTCTGGGGCCAACGTCCTGACTTTC. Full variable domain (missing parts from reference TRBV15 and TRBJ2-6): DAMVIQNPRYQVTQFGKPVTLSCSQTLNHNVMYWYQQKSSQAPKLLFHYYDKDFNNEADTPDNFQSRRPNTSFCFLDIRSPGLGDTAMYLCATSRGGASGANVLTFGAGSRLTVL.

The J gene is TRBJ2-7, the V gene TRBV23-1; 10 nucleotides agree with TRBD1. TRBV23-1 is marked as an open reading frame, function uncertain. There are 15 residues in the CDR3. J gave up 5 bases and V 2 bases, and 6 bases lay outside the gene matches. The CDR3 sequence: CASSQAGTGANEQYF. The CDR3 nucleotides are TGCGCCAGCAGTCAAGCCGGGACAGGGGCCAACGAGCAGTACTTC.

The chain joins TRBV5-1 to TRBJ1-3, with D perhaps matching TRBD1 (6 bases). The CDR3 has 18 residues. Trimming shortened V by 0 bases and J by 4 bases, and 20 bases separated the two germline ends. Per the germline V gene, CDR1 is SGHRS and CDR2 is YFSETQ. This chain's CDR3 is CASSLDMAGAAGGNTIYF. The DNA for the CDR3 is TGCGCCAGCAGCTTGGATATGGCGGGGGCCGCCGGGGGAAACACCATATATTTT.

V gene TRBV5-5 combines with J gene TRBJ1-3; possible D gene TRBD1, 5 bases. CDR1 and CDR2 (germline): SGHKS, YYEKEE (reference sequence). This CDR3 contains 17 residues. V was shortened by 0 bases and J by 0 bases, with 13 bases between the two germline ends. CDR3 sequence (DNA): TGTGCCAGCAGCTTGGTTAGGGACTCCTTCTCTGGAAACACCATATATTTT. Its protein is CASSLVRDSFSGNTIYF. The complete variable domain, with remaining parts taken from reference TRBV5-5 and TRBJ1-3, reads DAGVTQSPTHLIKTRGQQVTLRCSPISGHKSVSWYQQVLGQGPQFIFQYYEKEERGRGNFPDRFSARQFPNYSSELNVNALLLGDSALYLCASSLVRDSFSGNTIYFGEGSWLTVV.

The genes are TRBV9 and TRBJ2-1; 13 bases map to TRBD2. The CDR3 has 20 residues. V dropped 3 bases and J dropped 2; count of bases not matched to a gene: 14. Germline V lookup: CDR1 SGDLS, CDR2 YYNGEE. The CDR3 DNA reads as TGTGCCAGCAGCGCGACCCCGGGACTAGCGGGGACCCTAACCTACAATGAGCAGTTCTTC. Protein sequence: CASSATPGLAGTLTYNEQFF.

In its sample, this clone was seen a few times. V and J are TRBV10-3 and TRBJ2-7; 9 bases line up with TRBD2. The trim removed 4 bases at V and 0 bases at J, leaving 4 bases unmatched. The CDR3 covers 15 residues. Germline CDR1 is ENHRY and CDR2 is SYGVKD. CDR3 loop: CAISGASGVSYEQYF. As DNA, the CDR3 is TGTGCCATCAGTGGGGCTAGCGGGGTCTCCTACGAGCAGTACTTC.

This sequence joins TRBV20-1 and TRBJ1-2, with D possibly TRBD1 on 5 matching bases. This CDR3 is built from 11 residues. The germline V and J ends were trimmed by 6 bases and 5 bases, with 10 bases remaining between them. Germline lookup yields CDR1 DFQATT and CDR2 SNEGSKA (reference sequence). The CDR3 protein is CSAGGGYGYTF. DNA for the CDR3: TGCAGTGCGGGGGGGGGATATGGCTACACCTTC.

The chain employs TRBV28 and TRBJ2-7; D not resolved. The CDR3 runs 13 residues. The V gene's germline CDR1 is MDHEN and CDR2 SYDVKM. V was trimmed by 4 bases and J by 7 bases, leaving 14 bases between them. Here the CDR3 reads CASSSFPSREQYF. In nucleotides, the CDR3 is TGTGCCAGCAGTTCGTTCCCCTCGAGGGAGCAGTACTTC.

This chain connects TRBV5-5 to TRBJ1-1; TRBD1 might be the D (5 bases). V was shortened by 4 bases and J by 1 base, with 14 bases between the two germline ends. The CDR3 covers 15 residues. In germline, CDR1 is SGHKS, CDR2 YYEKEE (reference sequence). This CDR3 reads CASSPRGGRNTEAFF. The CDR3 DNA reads TGTGCCAGCAGCCCCCGCGGGGGGAGGAACACTGAAGCTTTCTTT.

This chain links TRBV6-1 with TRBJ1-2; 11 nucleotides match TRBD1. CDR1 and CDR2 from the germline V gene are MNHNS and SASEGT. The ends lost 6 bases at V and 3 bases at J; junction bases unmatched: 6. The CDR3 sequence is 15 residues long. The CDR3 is CASRGQGVVDYGYTF. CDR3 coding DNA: TGTGCCAGCAGGGGACAGGGGGTAGTCGACTATGGCTACACCTTC.

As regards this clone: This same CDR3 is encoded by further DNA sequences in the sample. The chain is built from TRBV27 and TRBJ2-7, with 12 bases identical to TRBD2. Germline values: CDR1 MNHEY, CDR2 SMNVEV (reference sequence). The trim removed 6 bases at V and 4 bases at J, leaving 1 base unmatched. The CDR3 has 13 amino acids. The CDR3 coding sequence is TGTGCCAGCAGGACTAGCGGGAGTTACGAGCAGTACTTC. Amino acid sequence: CASRTSGSYEQYF.

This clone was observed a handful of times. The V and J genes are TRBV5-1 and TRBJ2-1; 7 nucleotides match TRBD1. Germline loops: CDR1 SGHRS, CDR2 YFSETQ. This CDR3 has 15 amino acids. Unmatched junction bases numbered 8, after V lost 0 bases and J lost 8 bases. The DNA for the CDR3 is TGCGCCAGCAGCTTGGAGGGGACAGTCTTCGATGAGCAGTTCTTC. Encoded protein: CASSLEGTVFDEQFF.

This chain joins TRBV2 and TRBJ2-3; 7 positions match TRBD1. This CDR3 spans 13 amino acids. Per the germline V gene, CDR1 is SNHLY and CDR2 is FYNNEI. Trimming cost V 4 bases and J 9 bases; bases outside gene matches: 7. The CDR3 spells CASSGQGYDTQYF. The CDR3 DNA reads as TGTGCCAGCAGTGGACAGGGTTATGACACGCAGTATTTT.

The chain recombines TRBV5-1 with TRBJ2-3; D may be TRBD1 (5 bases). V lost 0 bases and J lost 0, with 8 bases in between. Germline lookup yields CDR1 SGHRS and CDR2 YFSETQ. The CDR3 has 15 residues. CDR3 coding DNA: TGCGCCAGCAGCTTGGGACAGAGAAGCACAGATACGCAGTATTTT. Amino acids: CASSLGQRSTDTQYF.

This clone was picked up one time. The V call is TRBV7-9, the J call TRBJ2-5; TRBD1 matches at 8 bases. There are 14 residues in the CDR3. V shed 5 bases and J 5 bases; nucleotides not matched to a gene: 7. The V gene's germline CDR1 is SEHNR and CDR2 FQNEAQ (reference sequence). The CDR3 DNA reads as TGTGCCAGCAGCGCGCAGGGGGCGGGTGAGACCCAGTACTTC. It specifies CASSAQGAGETQYF. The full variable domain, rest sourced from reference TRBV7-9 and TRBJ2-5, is DTGVSQNPRHKITKRGQNVTFRCDPISEHNRLYWYRQTLGQGPEFLTYFQNEAQLEKSRLLSDRFSAERPKGSFSTLEIQRTEQGDSAMYLCASSAQGAGETQYFGPGTRLLVL.

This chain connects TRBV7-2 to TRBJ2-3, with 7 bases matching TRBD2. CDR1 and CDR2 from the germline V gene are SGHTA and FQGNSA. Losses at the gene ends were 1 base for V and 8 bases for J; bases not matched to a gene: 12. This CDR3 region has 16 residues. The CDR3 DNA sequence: TGTGCCAGCAGCTTAGTAGTGGGAGGGGTTGGAGGTACGCAGTATTTT. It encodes CASSLVVGGVGGTQYF.

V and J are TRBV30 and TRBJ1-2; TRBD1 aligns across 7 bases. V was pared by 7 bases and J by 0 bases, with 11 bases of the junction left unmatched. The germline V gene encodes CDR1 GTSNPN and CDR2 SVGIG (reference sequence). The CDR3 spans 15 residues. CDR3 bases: TGTGCCTCCTCCCCCCCAGGGACAGCTAACTATGGCTACACCTTC. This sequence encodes CASSPPGTANYGYTF.

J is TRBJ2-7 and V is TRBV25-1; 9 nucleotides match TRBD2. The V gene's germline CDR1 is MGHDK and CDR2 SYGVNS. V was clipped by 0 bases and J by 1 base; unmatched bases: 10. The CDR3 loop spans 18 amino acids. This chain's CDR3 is CASSEYRIRAGGSYEQYF. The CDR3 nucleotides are TGTGCCAGCAGTGAATATCGGATACGGGCGGGAGGGTCCTACGAGCAGTACTTC.